The 19 T cell receptor beta chains below were found in one sample sequenced in a study of blood T cell repertoires in COVID-19. Clones were read by immunoSEQ multiplex PCR, and TCRdb kept only the in-frame ones, dropping some. The table shows approximately 250,000 clones, with 92% occurring only once. The source material was peripheral blood. All receptors derive from a man younger than 45 with COVID-19, enrolled during active disease.

Note on this clone: Germline is not matched at one junction end, which may reflect a read error. This sample includes further DNA sequences coding for the same CDR3. V usage is TRBV4-2 and J usage is TRBJ2-2; D is possibly TRBD2 (7 bases). The germline gives CDR1 LGHNA, CDR2 YNFKEQ. The CDR3 covers 14 residues. Written as DNA, the CDR3 is TGTGCCAGCAGCCAGACTGCGGGGGCCGGAGAGCTGTTTTTT. It codes for CASSQTAGAGELFF.

This clone has a single count. The V call is TRBV2, the J call TRBJ2-5, with TRBD2 matching over 14 bases. The CDR3 sequence is 16 residues long. Germline lookup yields CDR1 SNHLY and CDR2 FYNNEI. V gave up 5 bases and J gave up 5 bases; unmatched junction bases: 7. The CDR3 sequence is CASSRLAGGPGETQYF. DNA of the CDR3: TGTGCCAGCAGTCGACTAGCGGGGGGGCCGGGCGAGACCCAGTACTTC.

The rearrangement links TRBV19 to TRBJ1-2; D ambiguous. Germline-derived CDR1 and CDR2 are LNHDA and SQIVND (reference sequence). The CDR3 totals 13 residues. Between the trimmed V and J ends, which lost 9 bases and 2 bases, there was a span of 13 bases. The CDR3 spells CASTETANYGYTF. As DNA, the CDR3 is TGTGCCAGCACGGAGACTGCAAACTATGGCTACACCTTC.

The CDR3, as DNA: TGTGCCAGCGCCGACAGGGGATTGGATACGCAGTATTTT. Its translation: CASADRGLDTQYF. The V gene is TRBV7-9, the J gene TRBJ2-3; 8 bases align to TRBD1. Germline trimming cut 8 bases from V and 6 bases from J; bases unmatched to any gene: 7. Germline CDR1 is SEHNR and CDR2 is FQNEAQ (reference sequence). The CDR3 sequence is 13 residues long.

This clone was seen only a few times. V and J are TRBV6-2 or TRBV6-3 and TRBJ2-1, with 10 bases matching TRBD1. CDR1 is MNHEY and CDR2 is SVGEGT in the germline V gene. The V gene end was trimmed by 0 bases and the J gene end by 3 bases; junction bases not matched to a gene: 2. The CDR3 has 16 amino acids. The CDR3 spells CASSYSGTGDYNEQFF. The CDR3 nucleotides read TGTGCCAGCAGTTACTCCGGGACAGGGGACTACAATGAGCAGTTCTTC.

This clone was detected a few times. J is TRBJ1-1 and V is TRBV5-4; D perhaps matches TRBD1 (5 bases). The CDR3 runs to 14 residues. The germline V gene encodes CDR1 SGHNT and CDR2 YYREEE (reference sequence). The V gene lost 0 bases and the J gene lost 7 bases, with 13 bases spanning the gap. CDR3 region: CASSLEGNVGEAFF. In nucleotides, the CDR3 is TGTGCCAGCAGCTTGGAGGGGAATGTTGGTGAAGCTTTCTTT.

The CDR3 here is CATGGGTYNEQFF. The DNA of the CDR3 is TGTGCCACCGGGGGGGGGACCTACAATGAGCAGTTCTTC. This chain uses TRBV12-3 or TRBV12-4 with TRBJ2-1; TRBD2 matches at 8 bases. V lost 10 bases, J lost 2 bases, and 4 bases stayed unmatched. The CDR3 loop spans 13 amino acids.

J is TRBJ2-7 and V is TRBV27; 9 bases map to TRBD1. The CDR3 is made up of 15 amino acids. Unmatched junction bases numbered 5, after V lost 2 bases and J lost 3 bases. Germline V gene sequence: CDR1 MNHEY, CDR2 SMNVEV (reference sequence). The CDR3 coding sequence is TGTGCCAGCAGTTTAGCCGGGACAGGGCTCTACGAGCAGTACTTC. Amino acid sequence: CASSLAGTGLYEQYF.

V and J are TRBV5-4 and TRBJ1-2; D is possibly TRBD1 (6 bases). The germline V and J ends were trimmed by 4 bases and 3 bases, with 16 bases remaining between them. CDR3 size: 15 residues. Germline V gene data show CDR1 as SGHNT and CDR2 as YYREEE (reference sequence). The CDR3 DNA follows: TGTGCCAGCAGCCTGGGGGCAGGGCATGACTATGGCTACACCTTC. It yields the protein CASSLGAGHDYGYTF.

The rearrangement joins TRBV7-9 to TRBJ1-6, with 12 bases matching TRBD1. The V gene's germline CDR1 is SEHNR and CDR2 FQNEAQ (reference sequence). CDR3 length: 18 amino acids. V lost 3 bases to trimming and J lost 2 bases; unmatched junction nucleotides: 5. CDR3: CASSFRDRGLTYNSPLHF. In nucleotides, the CDR3 is TGTGCCAGCAGCTTCCGGGACAGGGGGCTCACCTATAATTCACCCCTCCACTTT.

V is TRBV19 and J is TRBJ2-1; 8 bases map to TRBD1. J gave up 2 bases and V 5 bases, and 14 bases lay outside the gene matches. The V gene's germline CDR1 is LNHDA and CDR2 SQIVND (reference sequence). This CDR3 is 18 amino acids long. CDR3 residues: CASSPRYPGGSPYNEQFF. The CDR3 DNA sequence: TGTGCCAGTAGTCCCCGATACCCAGGGGGCTCCCCCTACAATGAGCAGTTCTTC.

This chain links TRBV11-2 with TRBJ2-2, with TRBD2 matching over 8 bases. V was pared by 1 base and J by 5 bases, with 3 bases of the junction left unmatched. CDR1 and CDR2 from the germline V gene are SGHAT and FQNNGV. The CDR3 has 15 amino acids. CDR3 DNA: TGTGCCAGCAGCTTAGGTAGCGGGGTTACCGGGGAGCTGTTTTTT. Translated, it gives CASSLGSGVTGELFF.

The chain employs TRBV27 and TRBJ2-1, with TRBD1 identical over 10 bases. V was pared by 3 bases and J by 1 base, with 6 bases of the junction left unmatched. The CDR3 is 17 amino acids. Germline V CDR1 and CDR2: MNHEY, SMNVEV (reference sequence). CDR3 nucleotides: TGTGCCAGCAGTTTCCGCTGGACAGGGGGTTCCTACAATGAGCAGTTCTTC. It is translated as CASSFRWTGGSYNEQFF.

The rearrangement uses TRBV6-4 and TRBJ1-1; D might be TRBD1 (6 bases). This CDR3 has 14 amino acids. In germline, CDR1 is MRHNA, CDR2 SNTAGT. V lost 7 bases, J lost 1 base, and 13 bases lay in between. The CDR3 bases are TGTGCCAGCAATGGACAGTGGGGGAACACTGAAGCTTTCTTT. Amino acids: CASNGQWGNTEAFF.

The V and J genes are TRBV9 and TRBJ1-6; 7 positions agree with TRBD1. The CDR3 contains 16 residues. Germline values: CDR1 SGDLS, CDR2 YYNGEE. V was pared by 4 bases and J by 6 bases, with 10 bases of the junction left unmatched. The CDR3 here is CASSTQPGQLNSPLHF. In DNA, the CDR3 is TGTGCCAGCAGCACACAACCGGGACAGCTTAATTCACCCCTCCACTTT.

This chain links TRBV6-5 with TRBJ2-1; 7 positions agree with TRBD1. Per germline, CDR1 MNHEY and CDR2 SVGAGI. V lost 6 bases and J lost 5; bases outside the gene matches: 10. This CDR3 comprises 15 residues. The CDR3, as DNA: TGTGCCAGCAGCCGAGACAGGGTCAGGAACAATGAGCAGTTCTTC. Translated: CASSRDRVRNNEQFF.

The J gene is TRBJ2-3, the V gene TRBV25-1, with 9 bases matching TRBD2. Germline assignment: CDR1 MGHDK and CDR2 SYGVNS. The CDR3 extends over 17 amino acids. The V and J ends lost 6 bases and 1 base, in that order; junction bases with no gene match: 11. CDR3 in DNA: TGTGCCAGCAGACCCAGTCTAGCGGGGCCACGCACAGATACGCAGTATTTT. Protein sequence: CASRPSLAGPRTDTQYF. Drawing the rest from reference TRBV25-1 and TRBJ2-3, the complete variable domain is EADIYQTPRYLVIGTGKKITLECSQTMGHDKMYWYQQDPGMELHLIHYSYGVNSTEKGDLSSESTVSRIRTEHFPLTLESARPSHTSQYLCASRPSLAGPRTDTQYFGPGTRLTVL.

In regard to this clone: Other DNA sequences from this sample encode an identical CDR3 as well. The chain recombines TRBV5-1 with TRBJ1-1, with D uncertain. CDR1 SGHRS and CDR2 YFSETQ come from the germline V gene. The CDR3 extends over 13 amino acids. V lost 2 bases and J lost 5, with 10 bases in between. The CDR3 is CASSLEGGTEAFF. The CDR3 DNA follows: TGCGCCAGCAGCTTAGAGGGTGGGACTGAAGCTTTCTTT.

This chain connects TRBV11-2 to TRBJ2-6; D is uncertain. Germline assignment: CDR1 SGHAT and CDR2 FQNNGV. V was trimmed by 0 bases and J by 12 bases, leaving 12 bases between them. The length of the CDR3 is 14 residues. The CDR3 coding sequence is TGTGCCAGCAGCTTAGATATGGTATCGGGCGTCCTGACTTTC. Its protein product is CASSLDMVSGVLTF. Together with reference TRBV11-2 and TRBJ2-6, the CDR3 gives the full variable domain: EAGVAQSPRYKIIEKRQSVAFWCNPISGHATLYWYQQILGQGPKLLIQFQNNGVVDDSQLPKDRFSAERLKGVDSTLKIQPAKLEDSAVYLCASSLDMVSGVLTFGAGSRLTVL.